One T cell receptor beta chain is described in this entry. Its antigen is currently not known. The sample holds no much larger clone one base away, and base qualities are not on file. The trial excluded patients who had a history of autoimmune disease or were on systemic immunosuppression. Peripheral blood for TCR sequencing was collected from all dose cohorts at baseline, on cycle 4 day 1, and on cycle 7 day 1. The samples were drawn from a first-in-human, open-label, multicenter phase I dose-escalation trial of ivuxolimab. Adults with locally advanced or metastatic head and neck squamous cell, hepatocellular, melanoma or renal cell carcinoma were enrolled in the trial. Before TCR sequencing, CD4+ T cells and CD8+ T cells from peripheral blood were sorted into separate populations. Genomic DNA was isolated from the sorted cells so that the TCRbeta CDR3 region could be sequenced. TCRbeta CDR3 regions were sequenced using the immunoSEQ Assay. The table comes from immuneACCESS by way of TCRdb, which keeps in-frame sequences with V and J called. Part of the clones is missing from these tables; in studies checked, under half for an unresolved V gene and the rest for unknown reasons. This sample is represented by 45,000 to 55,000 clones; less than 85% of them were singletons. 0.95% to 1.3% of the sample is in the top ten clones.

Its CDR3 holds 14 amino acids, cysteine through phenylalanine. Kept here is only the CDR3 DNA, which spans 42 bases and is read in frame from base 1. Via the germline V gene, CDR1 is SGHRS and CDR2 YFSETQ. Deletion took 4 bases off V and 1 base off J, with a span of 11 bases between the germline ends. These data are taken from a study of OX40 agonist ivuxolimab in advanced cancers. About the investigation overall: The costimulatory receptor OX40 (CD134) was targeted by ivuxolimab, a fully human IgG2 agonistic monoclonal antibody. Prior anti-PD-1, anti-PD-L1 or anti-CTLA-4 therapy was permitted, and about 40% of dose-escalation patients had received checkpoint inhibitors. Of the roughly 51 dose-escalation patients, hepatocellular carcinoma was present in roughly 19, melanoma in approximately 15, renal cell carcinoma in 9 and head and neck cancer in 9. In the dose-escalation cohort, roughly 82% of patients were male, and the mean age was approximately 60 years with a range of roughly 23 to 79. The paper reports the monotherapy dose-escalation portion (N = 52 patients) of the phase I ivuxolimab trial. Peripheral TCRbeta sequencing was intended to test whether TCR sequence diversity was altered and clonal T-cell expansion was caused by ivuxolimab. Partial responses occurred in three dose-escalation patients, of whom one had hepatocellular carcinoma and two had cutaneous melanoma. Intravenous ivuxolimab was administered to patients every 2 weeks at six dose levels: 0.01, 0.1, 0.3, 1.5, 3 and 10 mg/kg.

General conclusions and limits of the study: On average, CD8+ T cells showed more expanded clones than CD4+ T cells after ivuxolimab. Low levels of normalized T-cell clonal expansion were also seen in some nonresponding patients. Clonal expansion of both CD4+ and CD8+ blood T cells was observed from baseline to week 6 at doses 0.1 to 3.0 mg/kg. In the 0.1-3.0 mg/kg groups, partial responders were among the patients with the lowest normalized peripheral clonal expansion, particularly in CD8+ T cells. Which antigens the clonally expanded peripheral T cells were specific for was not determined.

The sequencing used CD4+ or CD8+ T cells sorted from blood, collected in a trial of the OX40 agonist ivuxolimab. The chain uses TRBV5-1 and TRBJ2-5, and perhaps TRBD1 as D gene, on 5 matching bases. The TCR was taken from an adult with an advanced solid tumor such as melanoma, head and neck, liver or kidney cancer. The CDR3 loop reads CASSPGHGQETQYF. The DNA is TGCGCCAGCAGCCCCGGACACGGCCAAGAGACCCAGTACTTC.